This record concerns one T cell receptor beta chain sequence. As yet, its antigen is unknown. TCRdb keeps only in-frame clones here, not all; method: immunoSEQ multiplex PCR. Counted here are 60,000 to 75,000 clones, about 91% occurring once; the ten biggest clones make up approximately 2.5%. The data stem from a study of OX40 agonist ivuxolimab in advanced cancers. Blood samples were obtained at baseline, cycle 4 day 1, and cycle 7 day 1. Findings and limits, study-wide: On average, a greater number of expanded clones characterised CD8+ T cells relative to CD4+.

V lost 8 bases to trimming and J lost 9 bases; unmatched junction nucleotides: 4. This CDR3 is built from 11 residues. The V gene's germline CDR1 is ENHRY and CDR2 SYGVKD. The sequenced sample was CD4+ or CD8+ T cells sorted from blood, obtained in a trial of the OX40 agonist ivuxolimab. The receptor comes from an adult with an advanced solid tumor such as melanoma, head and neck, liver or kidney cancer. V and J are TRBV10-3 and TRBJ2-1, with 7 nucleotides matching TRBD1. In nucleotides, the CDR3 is TGTGCCATCTCTAACAGGGGTGAGCAGTTCTTC. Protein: CAISNRGEQFF.